This T cell receptor (beta chain) was captured by sequencing in a study of metastatic and nonmetastatic thyroid tumors. Turning to the study itself: Thyroid patients, malignant and benign, had repertoires compared across blood and tumor or nodule tissue. Notes on the study in general: Versus benign nodules, malignant thyroid tumors reportedly had significantly higher TCR beta diversity, in blood and tumor.

In regard to this clone: The antigen is not known.

No patient had received any treatment before thyroid surgery. Per germline, CDR1 MNHNS and CDR2 SASEGT. V dropped 3 bases and J dropped 7 bases, with 15 bases sitting between them. This CDR3 is built from 14 residues. Per the authors' pipeline: A classifier of distant metastasis in papillary thyroid cancer was built from CDR3 differences (across clinicopathological groups). TCRdb re-analyzed the PCR reads using MiXCR. None of the V and J calls come from the authors' own analysis; TCRdb made them. The sample yields about 70,000 clones, roughly 18% seen once. The clonotype was recovered from a female donor with papillary thyroid cancer or a benign thyroid nodule (not recorded which). Some clones in this sample may be carry-over from other donors' samples. The sample was blood. The chain recombines TRBV6-1 with TRBJ1-2, with unresolved D. CDR3 loop: CASSDWAGASGYTF. CDR3 nucleotide sequence: TGTGCCAGCAGTGATTGGGCAGGTGCGAGTGGCTACACCTTC.